The clone carrying this T cell receptor (beta chain) was recorded a few times. Antigen: not known. This record belongs to a study of T cell repertoires in cytomegalovirus infection. Study summary: CMV epitopes used comprised recently identified HLA-C-restricted ones and well-studied HLA-B-restricted ones. Findings and limits, study-wide: CMV-specific TCR beta clonotypes restricted by HLA-C were the ones dominating the ex vivo response.

Germline assignment: CDR1 LGHNA and CDR2 YNFKEQ. CDR3 size: 15 residues. Trimming shortened V by 0 bases and J by 1 base, and 6 bases separated the two germline ends. TCRdb reanalysed the reads using MiXCR and keeps one entry per CDR3 protein. This sample has about 920,000 distinct CDR3 sequences, with under 40% found just once. The rearrangement uses TRBV4-2 and TRBJ2-2; D not resolved. The clonotype originates from a human donor in good health (CMV status not recorded). Some clones in this sample may be carry-over from other donors' samples. The specimen was cultured CD8+ T cells from PBMCs, collected from culture after CMV antigen stimulation. The CDR3, as DNA: TGTGCCAGCAGCCAAGATCCAGAGAACACCGGGGAGCTGTTTTTT. This sequence encodes CASSQDPENTGELFF.